One sample yielded the 26 T cell receptor beta chains listed below, sequenced in a study of vaccination effects on CD4 cells after COVID-19. Within the ViraFEST assay, antigen-specific CD4+ T cells underwent expansion with viral peptide pools prior to sequencing. Culturing for about ten days preceded CD4+ T cell isolation. Infection with SARS-CoV-2 occurred in the person between March and December 2020, and PCR confirmed it. No antigen has been identified for these receptors. Assay: immunoSEQ multiplex PCR; the TCRdb copy retains only in-frame clones and omits some. The repertoire holds around 40,000 clones, with around 72% as singletons. The source was CD4+ T cells from PBMCs cultured with a peptide pool, collected before COVID-19 vaccination. These receptors were obtained from a human donor who had a prior SARS-CoV-2 infection.

V gene TRBV4-3 combines with J gene TRBJ2-3; 7 bases are shared with TRBD2. This CDR3 region has 15 residues. The V segment lost 0 bases and the J segment 7 bases; nucleotides outside the gene matches: 7. Germline lookup yields CDR1 LGHNA and CDR2 YSLEER. The CDR3 coding sequence is TGCGCCAGCAGCCAAGAGGGAGGGAGAGGACATACGCAGTATTTT. Encoded protein: CASSQEGGRGHTQYF.

CDR3 region: CASTAGGTIVGYTF. The CDR3 coding sequence is TGTGCCAGCACCGCAGGGGGGACTATTGTTGGCTACACCTTC. The V gene is TRBV6-5, the J gene TRBJ1-2, with 7 bases fitting TRBD1. V dropped 7 bases and J dropped 7; count of bases not matched to a gene: 12. CDR1 and CDR2 (germline): MNHEY, SVGAGI. CDR3 length: 14 residues.

A note on this clone: A junction boundary mismatches the germline segment, possibly from a read error. The J gene is TRBJ2-5, the V gene TRBV7-7; TRBD2 matches at 9 bases. CDR3 length equals 13 residues. CDR1 SSHAT and CDR2 FNYEAQ come from the germline V gene (reference sequence). CDR3 residues: CASSPTSGTSKYF. The CDR3, as DNA: TGTGCTAGCAGTCCTACTTCGGGGACTAGCAAGTACTTC.

A few counts support this clone. The V call is TRBV7-2, the J call TRBJ1-6, with D hard to call. CDR3 length: 14 residues. From germline, CDR1 is SGHTA and CDR2 FQGNSA. Trimming took 0 bases from V and 7 from J, leaving 7 bases between them. The CDR3 loop is CASSLANGNSPLHF. The CDR3 region has the DNA TGTGCCAGCAGCTTAGCCAACGGGAATTCACCCCTCCACTTT.

The V gene is TRBV19, the J gene TRBJ2-1; TRBD1 might be the D (5 bases). CDR1 and CDR2 from the germline V gene are LNHDA and SQIVND (reference sequence). V shed 6 bases and J shed 9 bases, with 12 bases lying between them. CDR3 size: 12 residues. The CDR3 DNA follows: TGTGCCAGTAGACAGGTGGGTCGTGAGCAGTTCTTC. Translated: CASRQVGREQFF.

V and J are TRBV5-4 and TRBJ2-7, with D unresolved. The germline V and J ends were trimmed by 4 bases and 4 bases, with 9 bases remaining between them. This CDR3 spans 12 amino acids. Germline V gives CDR1 SGHNT, CDR2 YYREEE (reference sequence). The CDR3 reads CASSIDGYEQYF. The CDR3 DNA follows: TGTGCCAGCAGCATAGACGGTTACGAGCAGTACTTC.

This chain connects TRBV2 to TRBJ2-7; D gene uncertain. With 7 bases removed from V and 4 bases from J, the gap between germline ends came to 11 bases. Germline V gene data show CDR1 as SNHLY and CDR2 as FYNNEI. This CDR3 has 12 amino acids. The CDR3 sequence: CASTRVGYEQYF. The CDR3 DNA reads as TGTGCCAGCACCCGAGTGGGATACGAGCAGTACTTC.

The V gene is TRBV5-4, the J gene TRBJ2-2, with 8 bases lining up with TRBD2. Germline CDR1 is SGHNT and CDR2 is YYREEE (reference sequence). Losses at the gene ends were 1 base for V and 4 bases for J; bases not matched to a gene: 6. This CDR3 has 16 residues. CDR3 amino acids: CASSLYGGAATGELFF. The DNA for the CDR3 is TGTGCCAGCAGCTTGTACGGGGGGGCGGCCACCGGGGAGCTGTTTTTT.

The rearrangement uses TRBV5-1 and TRBJ2-3, with no clear D. The V end was cut by 6 bases, the J end by 0 bases, with 5 bases between. The germline V gene encodes CDR1 SGHRS and CDR2 YFSETQ. The CDR3 is 12 amino acids. This CDR3 reads CASTTSTDTQYF. The DNA of the CDR3 is TGCGCCAGCACGACAAGCACAGATACGCAGTATTTT.

In its sample, this clone was seen a few times. The chain carries TRBV5-8 and TRBJ2-1; 7 bases line up with TRBD1. CDR1 and CDR2 from the germline V gene are SGHTS and YDEGEE. This CDR3 is built from 15 residues. Trimming at V came to 2 bases and at J to 0 bases, leaving 2 bases not matched to a gene. The CDR3 sequence: CASSLQGSSYNEQFF. CDR3 DNA: TGTGCCAGCAGCTTACAGGGGAGCTCCTACAATGAGCAGTTCTTC.

The chain employs TRBV6-5 and TRBJ2-5; possibly TRBD1 for D (5 bases). The CDR3 consists of 13 residues. The germline CDR1 and CDR2 sequences are MNHEY and SVGAGI. Trimming stripped 6 bases from V and 4 bases from J, with 12 bases between. This CDR3 reads CASRSTGTETQYF. CDR3 nucleotides: TGTGCCAGCAGATCTACAGGTACAGAGACCCAGTACTTC.

The V call is TRBV4-1, the J call TRBJ2-6; D remains unclear. The V end was cut by 4 bases, the J end by 0 bases, with 13 bases between. Germline V gene data show CDR1 as MGHRA and CDR2 as YSYEKL. This CDR3 is built from 17 residues. The CDR3 DNA sequence: TGCGCCAGCAGCCCAAGGGCTCGCAGCTCTGGGGCCAACGTCCTGACTTTC. Protein: CASSPRARSSGANVLTF.

The chain employs TRBV5-3 and TRBJ2-3; maybe TRBD2 (7 bases). TRBV5-3 is an ORF, with its function uncertain. CDR3 size: 17 residues. V was cut by 9 bases and J by 6 bases, with 29 bases left in between. This chain's CDR3 is CATTFRGGSPSRDTQYF. In DNA, the CDR3 is TGTGCCACAACCTTTAGGGGGGGAAGCCCGTCGCGCGATACGCAGTATTTT.

In nucleotides, the CDR3 is TGTGCCAGCAGCCTCGTCGAGCGGGCCAACACAGATACGCAGTATTTT. Protein sequence: CASSLVERANTDTQYF. This rearrangement joins TRBV5-6 to TRBJ2-3; D perhaps matches TRBD2 (6 bases). This CDR3 has 16 residues. Germline V gives CDR1 SGHDT, CDR2 YYEEEE. V was cut by 4 bases and J by 2 bases, with 17 bases left in between.

The chain recombines TRBV5-6 with TRBJ1-2; D perhaps matches TRBD1 (5 bases). V lost 0 bases, J lost 4 bases, and 10 bases lay in between. The germline V gene encodes CDR1 SGHDT and CDR2 YYEEEE. This CDR3 has 14 amino acids. The CDR3 reads CASSLVGGGYGYTF. In nucleotides, the CDR3 is TGTGCCAGCAGCTTGGTGGGGGGGGGCTATGGCTACACCTTC.

The V and J genes are TRBV7-3 and TRBJ2-5; weak D call: TRBD2 (5 bases). Germline V gene lookup returns CDR1 SGHTA and CDR2 FQGTGA. V was shortened by 2 bases and J by 3 bases, with 13 bases between the two germline ends. The CDR3 has 15 residues. The CDR3 DNA is TGTGCCAGCAGCTTAGAGGTGGAGGCTAAAGAGACCCAGTACTTC. It specifies CASSLEVEAKETQYF. The whole variable domain, filled in from reference TRBV7-3 and TRBJ2-5, reads GAGVSQTPSNKVTEKGKYVELRCDPISGHTALYWYRQSLGQGPEFLIYFQGTGAADDSGLPNDRFFAVRPEGSVSTLKIQRTERGDSAVYLCASSLEVEAKETQYFGPGTRLLVL.

This clone was recorded once. V usage is TRBV5-1 and J usage is TRBJ2-1, with D possibly being TRBD2 (6 bases). CDR3 size: 15 residues. Germline V gene lookup returns CDR1 SGHRS and CDR2 YFSETQ. V was shortened by 0 bases and J by 6 bases, with 13 bases between the two germline ends. The CDR3, as DNA: TGCGCCAGCAGCTTGGCCGTTGGACTACGCAATGAGCAGTTCTTC. Its translation is CASSLAVGLRNEQFF.

V gene TRBV5-1 combines with J gene TRBJ2-1, with 11 nucleotides matching TRBD2. Germline-derived CDR1 and CDR2 are SGHRS and YFSETQ. V shed 0 bases, J shed 6 bases, and the junction held 2 bases outside the gene matches. CDR3 length: 15 residues. The CDR3 DNA reads TGCGCCAGCAGCTTGGGACTAGCGGGGAGCAATGAGCAGTTCTTC. Its translation: CASSLGLAGSNEQFF.

V gene TRBV7-2 combines with J gene TRBJ2-7; 8 bases are shared with TRBD2. Germline values: CDR1 SGHTA, CDR2 FQGNSA. The CDR3 runs 15 residues. J lost 3 bases, V lost 3 bases, and 7 bases had no gene match. The CDR3 DNA reads as TGTGCCAGCAGCTTCTCCGGGCTAGCGGGCTACGAGCAGTACTTC. It codes for CASSFSGLAGYEQYF.

This chain uses TRBV16 with TRBJ1-5; no clear D gene. V was shortened by 0 bases and J by 10 bases, with 10 bases between the two germline ends. The CDR3 sequence is 13 residues long. Germline V CDR1 and CDR2: KGHSY, FQNENV. The CDR3 region is CASSQSLNPPQHF. DNA of the CDR3: TGTGCCAGCAGCCAATCCTTAAATCCACCCCAGCATTTT.

The chain joins TRBV7-2 to TRBJ2-5; 9 bases agree with TRBD1. Trimming took 3 bases from V and 5 from J; bases not matched to a gene: 16. CDR1 is SGHTA, CDR2 FQGNSA, per germline. The CDR3 sequence is 18 residues long. In DNA, the CDR3 is TGTGCCAGCAGCTTCCGACTTGGTTGGTGGGGACAGGGTGAGACCCAGTACTTC. Encoded protein: CASSFRLGWWGQGETQYF.

This chain links TRBV18 with TRBJ2-4, with 9 bases lining up with TRBD2. CDR1 and CDR2 from the germline V gene are KGHSH and LQKENI. CDR3 size: 19 residues. The junction had 11 bases not matched to a gene; V was cut back by 1 base and J by 1 base. The CDR3 protein is CASSPRVAGEGMAKNIQYF. The CDR3 DNA reads as TGTGCCAGCTCACCACGGGTAGCGGGAGAAGGTATGGCCAAAAACATTCAGTACTTC.

The chain is built from TRBV6-5 and TRBJ1-5; possibly TRBD1 for D (5 bases). The CDR3 is 12 residues long. Trimming shortened V by 3 bases and J by 8 bases, and 8 bases separated the two germline ends. Germline values: CDR1 MNHEY, CDR2 SVGAGI. CDR3 DNA sequence: TGTGCCAGCAGTTATCCGGGGGAGCCCCAGCATTTT. Its translation is CASSYPGEPQHF.

This clone occurred once. J is TRBJ1-4 and V is TRBV2; D call uncertain. Deletions cut 5 bases from V and 8 bases from J, with 9 bases between. The CDR3 runs 12 residues. Germline CDR1 is SNHLY and CDR2 is FYNNEI. DNA of the CDR3: TGTGCCAGCAGTACGATAAGGGAAAAACTGTTTTTT. Its translation is CASSTIREKLFF. The whole variable domain, filled in from reference TRBV2 and TRBJ1-4, reads EPEVTQTPSHQVTQMGQEVILRCVPISNHLYFYWYRQILGQKVEFLVSFYNNEISEKSEIFDDQFSVERPDGSNFTLKIRSTKLEDSAMYFCASSTIREKLFFGSGTQLSVL.

The chain links TRBV3-1 (or the pseudogene TRBV3-2) to TRBJ1-4; D is possibly TRBD1 (5 bases). CDR1 and CDR2 from the germline V gene are LGHDT and YNNKEL (reference sequence). The V and J ends lost 1 base and 7 bases respectively, with 16 bases between them. The CDR3 consists of 16 residues. The CDR3 protein is CASSQVSVRGSEKLFF. The CDR3 nucleotides read TGTGCCAGCAGCCAAGTTTCGGTAAGGGGCTCTGAAAAACTGTTTTTT.

V usage is TRBV27 and J usage is TRBJ2-2; no reliable D call. CDR3 size: 13 residues. In germline, CDR1 is MNHEY, CDR2 SMNVEV (reference sequence). V lost 3 bases, J lost 3 bases, and 5 bases lay in between. The CDR3 protein is CASSFEYTGELFF. The CDR3 DNA reads TGTGCCAGCAGTTTCGAGTACACCGGGGAGCTGTTTTTT.